These T cell receptor beta chains were read from a single sample in a study of CD8+CD57+ T cells in acquired aplastic anemia. MiXCR was run by TCRdb on the reads, yielding one entry per CDR3 protein. This repertoire shows hundreds of thousands of distinct CDR3 sequences, roughly a third found once; its top ten account for 0.82%. Sequencing used sorted CD4+, CD8+, or CD8+CD57+ T cells (not recorded which) from PBMCs. The receptor source for this set is a human donor with aplastic anemia. CDR3s include the opening cysteine and the closing phenylalanine or tryptophan. Each record gives: clone size, J gene, D gene, V gene, CDR3 protein, CDR3 DNA. The D gene is left open where the match is weak. Some rows mark clone size as missing; the rest say once, few, many or name a class of expanded clone.

clone size: many; J gene: TRBJ1-6; D gene: NA; V gene: TRBV19; CDR3 protein: CASGTADSPLHF; CDR3 DNA: TGTGCCAGCGGGACGGCCGACTCACCCCTCCACTTT
clone size: NA; J gene: TRBJ1-3; D gene: NA; V gene: TRBV14; CDR3 protein: CASSRVQGRSSGNTIHF; CDR3 DNA: TGTGCCAGCAGCCGAGTACAGGGTAGGAGTTCTGGAAACACCATACATTTT
clone size: NA; J gene: TRBJ2-5; D gene: TRBD1; V gene: TRBV24-1; CDR3 protein: CATSDIGTGGPGETQYF; CDR3 DNA: TGTGCCACCAGTGATATAGGAACAGGGGGTCCGGGGGAGACCCAGTACTTC
clone size: NA; J gene: TRBJ2-3; D gene: NA; V gene: TRBV10-3; CDR3 protein: CAISESSEQYF; CDR3 DNA: TGTGCCATCAGTGAGTCATCCGAGCAGTATTTT
clone size: few; J gene: TRBJ1-1; D gene: NA; V gene: TRBV11-2; CDR3 protein: CASSSTGPGTDMNTEAFF; CDR3 DNA: TGTGCCAGCAGCTCCACAGGGCCAGGGACTGACATGAACACTGAAGCTTTCTTT
clone size: few; J gene: TRBJ2-1; D gene: NA; V gene: TRBV12-3/TRBV12-4; CDR3 protein: CASKLDNYNEQFF; CDR3 DNA: TGTGCCAGCAAATTGGACAACTACAATGAGCAGTTCTTC
clone size: many; J gene: TRBJ2-7; D gene: TRBD2; V gene: TRBV7-2; CDR3 protein: CASSPSGRMGYEQYF; CDR3 DNA: TGTGCCAGCAGTCCTAGCGGGAGAATGGGCTACGAGCAGTACTTC
clone size: NA; J gene: TRBJ1-1; D gene: NA; V gene: TRBV5-5; CDR3 protein: CASSRLATGGTEAFF; CDR3 DNA: TGTGCCAGCAGCAGATTGGCGACAGGTGGCACTGAAGCTTTCTTT
clone size: many; J gene: TRBJ1-5; D gene: TRBD1; V gene: TRBV2; CDR3 protein: CASSYVTGGDQPQHF; CDR3 DNA: TGTGCCAGCAGTTACGTCACAGGGGGAGATCAGCCCCAGCATTTT
clone size: NA; J gene: TRBJ1-1; D gene: NA; V gene: TRBV5-1; CDR3 protein: CASSPTRDSEAFF; CDR3 DNA: TGCGCCAGCAGCCCGACCCGGGACTCTGAAGCTTTCTTT
clone size: NA; J gene: TRBJ1-4; D gene: TRBD1; V gene: TRBV20-1; CDR3 protein: CSARGQGASEKLFF; CDR3 DNA: TGCAGTGCTAGAGGACAGGGTGCTAGTGAAAAACTGTTTTTT
clone size: NA; J gene: TRBJ1-2; D gene: TRBD1; V gene: TRBV10-3; CDR3 protein: CAISRHQRQGGYTF; CDR3 DNA: TGTGCCATCAGTCGCCACCAACGACAGGGAGGCTACACCTTC
clone size: many; J gene: TRBJ1-1; D gene: NA; V gene: TRBV15; CDR3 protein: CATSRDRRVEAFF; CDR3 DNA: TGTGCCACCAGCAGAGATCGGAGGGTCGAAGCTTTCTTT
clone size: many; J gene: TRBJ2-5; D gene: NA; V gene: TRBV5-1; CDR3 protein: CASSQGSETQYF; CDR3 DNA: TGCGCCAGCAGCCAGGGGAGCGAGACCCAGTACTTC
clone size: few; J gene: TRBJ1-1; D gene: TRBD1; V gene: TRBV20-1; CDR3 protein: CSARAETGANTEAFF; CDR3 DNA: TGCAGTGCTAGAGCTGAGACAGGGGCGAACACTGAAGCTTTCTTT
clone size: NA; J gene: TRBJ2-1; D gene: NA; V gene: TRBV2; CDR3 protein: CASSLRANEQFF; CDR3 DNA: TGTGCCAGCAGCTTGCGGGCCAATGAGCAGTTCTTC
clone size: few; J gene: TRBJ2-2; D gene: NA; V gene: TRBV4-3; CDR3 protein: CASSQALRGMGELFF; CDR3 DNA: TGCGCCAGCAGCCAAGCGCTTAGGGGAATGGGGGAGCTGTTTTTT
clone size: once; J gene: TRBJ1-1; D gene: NA; V gene: TRBV7-9; CDR3 protein: CASSFPVNTEAFF; CDR3 DNA: TGTGCCAGCAGCTTCCCGGTGAACACTGAAGCTTTCTTT
clone size: NA; J gene: TRBJ1-5; D gene: NA; V gene: TRBV4-2; CDR3 protein: CASSPERGLENQPQHF; CDR3 DNA: TGTGCCAGCAGCCCCGAAAGAGGCTTAGAGAATCAGCCCCAGCATTTT
clone size: many; J gene: TRBJ2-5; D gene: NA; V gene: TRBV7-3; CDR3 protein: CASARQIYETQYF; CDR3 DNA: TGTGCCAGCGCCCGACAGATTTACGAGACCCAGTACTTC
clone size: many; J gene: TRBJ1-5; D gene: NA; V gene: TRBV6-1; CDR3 protein: CASSEIGSNQPQHF; CDR3 DNA: TGTGCCAGCAGTGAAATCGGGAGCAATCAGCCCCAGCATTTT
clone size: many; J gene: TRBJ2-3; D gene: NA; V gene: TRBV15; CDR3 protein: CATSRPTGRGTDTQYF; CDR3 DNA: TGTGCCACCAGCAGGCCTACAGGGAGGGGAACAGATACGCAGTATTTT
clone size: few; J gene: TRBJ2-7; D gene: NA; V gene: TRBV20-1; CDR3 protein: CSASFVAGPIYEQYF; CDR3 DNA: TGCAGTGCTAGTTTCGTTGCGGGGCCGATCTACGAGCAGTACTTC
clone size: many; J gene: TRBJ1-2; D gene: NA; V gene: TRBV5-1; CDR3 protein: CASSGGSHNYGYTF; CDR3 DNA: TGCGCCAGCAGCGGGGGCAGCCATAACTATGGCTACACCTTC
clone size: NA; J gene: TRBJ2-7; D gene: TRBD1; V gene: TRBV10-3; CDR3 protein: CASSRGTGDSYEQYF; CDR3 DNA: TGTGCCAGCTCGAGGGGGACAGGGGACTCCTACGAGCAGTACTTC